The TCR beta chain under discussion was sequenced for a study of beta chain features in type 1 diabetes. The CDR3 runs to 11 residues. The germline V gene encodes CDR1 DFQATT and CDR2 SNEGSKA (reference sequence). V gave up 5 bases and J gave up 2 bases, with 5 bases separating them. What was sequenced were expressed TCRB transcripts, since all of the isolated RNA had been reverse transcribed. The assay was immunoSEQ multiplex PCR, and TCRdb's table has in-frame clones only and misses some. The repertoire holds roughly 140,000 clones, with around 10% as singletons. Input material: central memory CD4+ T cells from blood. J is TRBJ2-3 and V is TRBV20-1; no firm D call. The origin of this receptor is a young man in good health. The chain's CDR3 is CSASYTDTQYF. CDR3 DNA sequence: TGCAGTGCTTCCTACACAGATACGCAGTATTTT.